Sequencing of this T cell receptor (beta chain) was carried out in a study of technical replicates of blood from a handful of donors. CDR1 SGDLS and CDR2 YYNGEE come from the germline V gene. There are 15 residues in the CDR3. V dropped 3 bases and J dropped 2; count of bases not matched to a gene: 2. The protocol was immunoSEQ multiplex PCR, while the TCRdb copy is restricted to in-frame clones and leaves out a portion. Among roughly 93,000 clones listed, almost 96% were seen once. This chain uses TRBV9 with TRBJ2-1; TRBD2 aligns across 10 bases. This clonotype originated in a human donor in good health. Specimen: T cells isolated from PBMCs. The CDR3, as DNA: TGTGCCAGCAGCGCGGGACTAGCGACCTACAATGAGCAGTTCTTC. Its translation is CASSAGLATYNEQFF.